The source of this TCR beta chain is a study of blood T cell repertoires in COVID-19. Study as a whole: COVID-19 samples collected from the United States, Italy and Spain covered acute and convalescent phases. Sample material is recorded as cDNA or gDNA derived from T cells, B-cell-depleted T cells, or PBMCs.

As concerns this clone: The identical CDR3 is also encoded by other nucleotide sequences in the sample.

This table comes from immunoSEQ multiplex PCR, and its TCRdb copy is limited to in-frame clones, with some not included. The sample lists some 70,000 clones; roughly 87% were seen once. Trimming removed 4 bases from V and 1 base from J, with 19 bases in between. The CDR3 has 17 residues. The germline V gene has CDR1 SEHNR and CDR2 FQNEAQ (reference sequence). The clonotype originates from a man aged 45-60 years with active COVID-19. The sample comprised peripheral blood. The V and J genes are TRBV7-9 and TRBJ1-1; the D is unclear. The CDR3 here is CASSYNHRRPGNTEAFF. CDR3 coding DNA: TGTGCCAGCAGCTATAATCATCGACGGCCAGGGAACACTGAAGCTTTCTTT.